The sequence of this TCR beta chain was determined in a study of blood T cells in healthy people across ages. Study conclusions and caveats: The long-lived group displayed more naive CD4+ cells, plus higher diversity, than the aged donors did. Estimated diversity that came from one million T cells was considered an underestimate.

Every participating donor contributed around 9.5 milliliters of peripheral blood through a draw. The extraction recovered at least 5 micrograms of total RNA per sample. Alongside a J-beta primer mix, a sample-barcoded 5' primer served in a second PCR lasting about 6 to 11 cycles. Via MiXCR, TCRdb re-called the 5' RACE reads, giving one row per CDR3 protein. The sample consists of 1.5 million to 2 million distinct CDR3 sequences, approximately 30% of them appearing once. A word on this clonotype: Its antigen is unknown.

The V gene's germline CDR1 is SGHTA and CDR2 FQGNSA. The V and J ends lost 6 bases and 5 bases, in that order; junction bases with no gene match: 11. The length of the CDR3 is 15 residues. This sequence joins TRBV7-2 and TRBJ2-3; 7 nucleotides match TRBD2. The source is a woman under 40 in good health. The source material was blood. In nucleotides, the CDR3 is TGTGCCAGCAGTGAATTCGGACTAGGCGTAGATACGCAGTATTTT. Protein: CASSEFGLGVDTQYF.